The rows below give T cell receptor beta chains drawn from one sample of a study of Graves' ophthalmopathy and Graves' hyperthyroidism. In TCRdb, the multiplex PCR reads were re-called with MiXCR into one record per CDR3 protein. The repertoire consists of some 250,000 distinct CDR3 sequences, with 45% to 55% occurring once and the leading ten covering less than 50%. The sample comprised peripheral blood. The receptors derive from an adult man with Graves' ophthalmopathy. The CDR3 runs from the conserved cysteine through the conserved F or W. Each record gives: clone size, J gene, D gene, V gene, CDR3 DNA, CDR3 protein. D genes are given only for firm matches. A row's size may be missing; if present it is once, few, many or a size class.

- | TRBJ1-1 | TRBD1 | TRBV6-1 | TGTGCCAGCAGTGAAGGGACAGGGAGGACTGAAGCTTTCTTT | CASSEGTGRTEAFF
- | TRBJ1-4 | TRBD1 | TRBV5-4 | TGTGCCAGCAGCCGCAGAACAGGGGCCTCGAATGAAAAACTGTTTTTT | CASSRRTGASNEKLFF
few | TRBJ2-5 | TRBD2 | TRBV7-3 | TGTGCCAGCAGCACCGCGGGGGGACCTCCCCAAGAGACCCAGTACTTC | CASSTAGGPPQETQYF
many | TRBJ1-1 | TRBD1 | TRBV24-1 | TGTGCCACCAGTGATGCGACAGGGGAAGCTTTCTTT | CATSDATGEAFF
- | TRBJ2-7 | TRBD1 | TRBV7-9 | TGTGCCAGCAGCTCCCCGGGACAGGGACCCTCCTACGAGCAGTACTTC | CASSSPGQGPSYEQYF
few | TRBJ1-5 | - | TRBV29-1 | TGCAGCGCGGGACCGGATAGCAATCAGCCCCAGCATTTT | CSAGPDSNQPQHF
- | TRBJ2-2 | TRBD1 | TRBV7-6 | TGTGCCAGCAGCTTACCCTCGGGACAGACCGTAGCGAACACCGGGGAGCTGTTTTTT | CASSLPSGQTVANTGELFF
few | TRBJ1-5 | - | TRBV7-9 | TGTGCCAGCAGCTTAGCGGGGGGGGGAAATCAGCCCCAGCATTTT | CASSLAGGGNQPQHF
- | TRBJ2-2 | - | TRBV7-3 | TGTGCCAGCAGCGACGACAGCACGAACACCGGGGAGCTGTTTTTT | CASSDDSTNTGELFF
- | TRBJ2-7 | - | TRBV25-1 | TGTGCCAGCTACCCAAGAGGGGGGGGCCGGTACGAGCAGTACTTC | CASYPRGGGRYEQYF
- | TRBJ1-1 | - | TRBV9 | TGTGCCAGCAGCGTAGCTCCAGGGTCATGTCAAGCTTTCTTT | CASSVAPGSCQAFF
few | TRBJ1-4 | - | TRBV20-1 | TGCAGTGCTAGAGGAGGTCCTAATGAAAAACTGTTTTTT | CSARGGPNEKLFF
- | TRBJ1-2 | - | TRBV29-1 | TGCAGCGTTCCAGAAATAGCGGGACTCTATGGCTACACCTTC | CSVPEIAGLYGYTF
few | TRBJ1-5 | - | TRBV20-1 | TGCAGTGCTAGAGGACGGGGGGGAGGCCAGCCCCAGCATTTT | CSARGRGGGQPQHF